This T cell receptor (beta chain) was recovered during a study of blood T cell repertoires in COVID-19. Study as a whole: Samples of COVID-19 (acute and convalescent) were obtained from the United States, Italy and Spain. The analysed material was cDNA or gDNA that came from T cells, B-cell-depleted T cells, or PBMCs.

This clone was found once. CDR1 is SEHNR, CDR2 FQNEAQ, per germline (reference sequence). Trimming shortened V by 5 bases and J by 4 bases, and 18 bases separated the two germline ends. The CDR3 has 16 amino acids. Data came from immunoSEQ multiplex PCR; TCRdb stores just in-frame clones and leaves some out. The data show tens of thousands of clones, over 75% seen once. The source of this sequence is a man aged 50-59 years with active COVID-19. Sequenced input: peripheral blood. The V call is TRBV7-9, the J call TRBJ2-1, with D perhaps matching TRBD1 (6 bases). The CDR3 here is CASSPPGDTVYNEQFF. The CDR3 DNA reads TGTGCCAGCAGCCCCCCTGGGGACACCGTTTACAATGAGCAGTTCTTC. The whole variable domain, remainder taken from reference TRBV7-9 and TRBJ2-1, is DTGVSQNPRHKITKRGQNVTFRCDPISEHNRLYWYRQTLGQGPEFLTYFQNEAQLEKSRLLSDRFSAERPKGSFSTLEIQRTEQGDSAMYLCASSPPGDTVYNEQFFGPGTRLTVL.